This TCR beta chain was sequenced for a study of control samples from healthy donors and cancer patients (dated by TCRdb to 2019 to 2021). Counted from cysteine to phenylalanine, this CDR3 has 15 amino acids. The read is trimmed to its CDR3 DNA, 45 bases read in frame from base 1. CDR1 is given as SGHRS and CDR2 as YFSETQ, both from the germline V gene. At the junction V is shortened by 4 bases and J by 2 bases, with 12 bases in between. Comment on this clone: Its antigen is not yet known. Base qualities were left out, and no much larger clone turns up one base away.

Library generation was performed with the immunoSEQ multiplex PCR assay. TCRdb mirrors the immuneACCESS table, restricted to in-frame sequences. Some clones are absent from its copies; in checked studies, under half trace to an unresolved V gene, and the reason for the others is unknown. This sample holds 95,000 to 150,000 clones; approximately 92% were observed only once. The top ten constitute around 0.6% of the sample. This chain joins TRBV5-1 to TRBJ1-4; D gene: possibly TRBD1, on 6 matching bases. Sequencing was performed on PBMCs. The source is a man older than 75 with head and neck cancer. The CDR3 loop reads CASSKGEQTNEKLFF. The nucleotides read TGCGCCAGCAGCAAGGGGGAGCAGACTAATGAAAAACTGTTTTTT.